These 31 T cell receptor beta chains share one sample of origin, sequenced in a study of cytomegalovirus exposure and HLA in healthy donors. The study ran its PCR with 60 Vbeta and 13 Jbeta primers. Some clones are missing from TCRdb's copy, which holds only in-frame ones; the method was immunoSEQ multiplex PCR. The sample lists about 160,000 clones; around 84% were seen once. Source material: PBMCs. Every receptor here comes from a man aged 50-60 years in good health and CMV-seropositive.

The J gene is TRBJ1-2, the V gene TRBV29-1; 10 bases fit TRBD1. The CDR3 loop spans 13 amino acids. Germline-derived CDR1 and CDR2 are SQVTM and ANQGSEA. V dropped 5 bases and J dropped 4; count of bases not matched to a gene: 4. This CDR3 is CSVPTGGTYGYTF. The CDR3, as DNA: TGCAGCGTTCCGACAGGGGGCACCTATGGCTACACCTTC.

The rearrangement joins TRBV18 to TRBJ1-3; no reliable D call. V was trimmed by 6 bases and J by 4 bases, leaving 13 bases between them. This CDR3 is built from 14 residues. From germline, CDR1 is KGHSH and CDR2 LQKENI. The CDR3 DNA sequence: TGTGCCAGCTCCACAACGACTTGGGGAAACACCATATATTTT. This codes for CASSTTTWGNTIYF.

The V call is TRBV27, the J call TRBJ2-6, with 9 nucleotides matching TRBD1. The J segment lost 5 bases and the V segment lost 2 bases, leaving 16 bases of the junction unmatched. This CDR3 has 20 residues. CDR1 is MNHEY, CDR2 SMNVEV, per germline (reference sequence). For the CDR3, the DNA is TGTGCCAGCAGTTTACGTTCCACCGGGACAGGGAGCGGGTGGGCCAACGTCCTGACTTTC. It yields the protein CASSLRSTGTGSGWANVLTF.

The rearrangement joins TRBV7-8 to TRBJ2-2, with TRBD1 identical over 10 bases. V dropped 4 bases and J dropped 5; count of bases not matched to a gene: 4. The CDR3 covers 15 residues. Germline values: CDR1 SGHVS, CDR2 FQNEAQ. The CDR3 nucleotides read TGTGCCAGCAGCTCGGGGGACAGGGGAACCGGGGAGCTGTTTTTT. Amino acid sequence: CASSSGDRGTGELFF.

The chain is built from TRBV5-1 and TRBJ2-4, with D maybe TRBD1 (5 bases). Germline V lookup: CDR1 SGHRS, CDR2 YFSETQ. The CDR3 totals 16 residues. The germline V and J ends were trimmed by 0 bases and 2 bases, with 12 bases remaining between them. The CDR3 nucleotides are TGCGCCAGCAGCTTGGGACCTACAGGATCCAAAAACATTCAGTACTTC. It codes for CASSLGPTGSKNIQYF.

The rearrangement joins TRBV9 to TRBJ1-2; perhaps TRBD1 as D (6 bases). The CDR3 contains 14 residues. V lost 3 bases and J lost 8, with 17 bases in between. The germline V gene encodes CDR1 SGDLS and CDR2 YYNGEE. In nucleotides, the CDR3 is TGTGCCAGCAGCGAAGTGGACAGTTTGGAAGGCTACACCTTC. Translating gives CASSEVDSLEGYTF.

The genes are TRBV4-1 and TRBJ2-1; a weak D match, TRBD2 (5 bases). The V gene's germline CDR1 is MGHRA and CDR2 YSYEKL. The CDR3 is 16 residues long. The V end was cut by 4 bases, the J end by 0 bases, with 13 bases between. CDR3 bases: TGCGCCAGCAGCCTCAGCGGAGGAAGCTCCTACAATGAGCAGTTCTTC. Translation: CASSLSGGSSYNEQFF.

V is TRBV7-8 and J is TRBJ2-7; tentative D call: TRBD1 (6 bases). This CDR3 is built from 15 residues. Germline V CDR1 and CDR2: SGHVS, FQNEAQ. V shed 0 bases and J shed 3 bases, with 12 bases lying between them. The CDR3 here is CASSLAKGQNYEQYF. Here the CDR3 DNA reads TGTGCCAGCAGCTTAGCTAAGGGACAAAACTACGAGCAGTACTTC.

CDR3 sequence reads: CSVEWSGTGGYEQYF. The DNA of the CDR3 is TGCAGCGTTGAATGGTCCGGGACAGGGGGCTACGAGCAGTACTTC. The chain couples TRBV29-1 to TRBJ2-7, with TRBD1 matching 11 bases. Germline CDR1 reads SQVTM; CDR2 reads ANQGSEA. This CDR3 has 15 residues. V lost 2 bases, J lost 3 bases, and 6 bases stayed unmatched.

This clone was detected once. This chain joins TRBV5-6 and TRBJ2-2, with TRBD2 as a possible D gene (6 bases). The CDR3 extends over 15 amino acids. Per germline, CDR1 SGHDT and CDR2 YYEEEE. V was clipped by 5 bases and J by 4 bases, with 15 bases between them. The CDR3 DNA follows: TGTGCCAGCAGTGGGGCGGGACTGAGCACCGGGGAGCTGTTTTTT. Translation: CASSGAGLSTGELFF.

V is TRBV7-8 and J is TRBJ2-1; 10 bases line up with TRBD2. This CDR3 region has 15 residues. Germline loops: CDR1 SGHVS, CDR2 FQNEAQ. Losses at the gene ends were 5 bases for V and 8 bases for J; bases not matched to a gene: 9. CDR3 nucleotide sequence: TGTGCCAGCAGCATCACTAGCGGGAATTTTGATGAGCAGTTCTTC. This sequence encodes CASSITSGNFDEQFF.

The CDR3 protein is CASSIDVSSYNEQFF. CDR3 in DNA: TGTGCCAGTAGTATAGACGTGAGCTCCTACAATGAGCAGTTCTTC. The chain links TRBV19 to TRBJ2-1; D is uncertain. Germline V gene sequence: CDR1 LNHDA, CDR2 SQIVND (reference sequence). CDR3 length: 15 residues. V was trimmed by 0 bases and J by 0 bases, leaving 6 bases between them.

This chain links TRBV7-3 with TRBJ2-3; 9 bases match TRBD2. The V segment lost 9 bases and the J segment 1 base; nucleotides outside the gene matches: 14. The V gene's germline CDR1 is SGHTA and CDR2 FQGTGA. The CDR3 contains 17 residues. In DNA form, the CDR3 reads TGTGCCAGGCCCATAGGGGGAGGACTAGCGCGCACAGATACGCAGTATTTT. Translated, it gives CARPIGGGLARTDTQYF. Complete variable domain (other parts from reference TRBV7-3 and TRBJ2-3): GAGVSQTPSNKVTEKGKYVELRCDPISGHTALYWYRQSLGQGPEFLIYFQGTGAADDSGLPNDRFFAVRPEGSVSTLKIQRTERGDSAVYLCARPIGGGLARTDTQYFGPGTRLTVL.

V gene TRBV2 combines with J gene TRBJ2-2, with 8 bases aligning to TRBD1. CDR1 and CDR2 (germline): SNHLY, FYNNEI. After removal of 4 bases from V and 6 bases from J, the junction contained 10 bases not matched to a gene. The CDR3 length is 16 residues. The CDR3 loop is CASSVLQGAGAGELFF. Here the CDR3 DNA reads TGTGCCAGCAGTGTTCTTCAGGGGGCTGGGGCCGGGGAGCTGTTTTTT.

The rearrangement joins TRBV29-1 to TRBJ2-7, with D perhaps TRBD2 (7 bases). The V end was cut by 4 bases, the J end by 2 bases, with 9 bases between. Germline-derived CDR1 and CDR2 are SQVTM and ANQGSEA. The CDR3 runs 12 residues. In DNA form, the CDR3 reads TGCAGCGTTGGGGGGGGGCCCTACGAGCAGTACGTC. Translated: CSVGGGPYEQYV.

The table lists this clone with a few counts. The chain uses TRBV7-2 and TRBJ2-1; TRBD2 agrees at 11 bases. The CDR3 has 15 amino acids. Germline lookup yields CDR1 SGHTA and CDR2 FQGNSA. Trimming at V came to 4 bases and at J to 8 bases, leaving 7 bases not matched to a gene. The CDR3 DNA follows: TGTGCCAGCAGCTCGTACACTAGCGGGAGACATGAGCAGTTCTTC. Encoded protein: CASSSYTSGRHEQFF.

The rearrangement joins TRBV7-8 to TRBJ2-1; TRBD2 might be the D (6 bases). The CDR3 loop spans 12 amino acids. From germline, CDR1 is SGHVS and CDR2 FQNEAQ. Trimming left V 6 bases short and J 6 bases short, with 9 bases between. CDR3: CASRLATNEQFF. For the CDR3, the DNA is TGTGCCAGCAGGCTAGCGACCAATGAGCAGTTCTTC.

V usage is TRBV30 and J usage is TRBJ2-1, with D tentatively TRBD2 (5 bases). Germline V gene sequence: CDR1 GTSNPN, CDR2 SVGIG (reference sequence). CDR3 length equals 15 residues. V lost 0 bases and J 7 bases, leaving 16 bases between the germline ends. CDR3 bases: TGTGCCTGGAGTGTACCGAGCGGACGGGCTAATGAGCAGTTCTTC. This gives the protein CAWSVPSGRANEQFF.

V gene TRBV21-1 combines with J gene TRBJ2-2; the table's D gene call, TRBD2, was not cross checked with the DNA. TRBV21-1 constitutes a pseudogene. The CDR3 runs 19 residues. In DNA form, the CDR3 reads TGTGCCAGCAGCAAAGTCGAAACTAGCGGGGGAATTAAGACCGGGGAGCTGTTTTTT. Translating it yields CASSKVETSGGIKTGELFF.

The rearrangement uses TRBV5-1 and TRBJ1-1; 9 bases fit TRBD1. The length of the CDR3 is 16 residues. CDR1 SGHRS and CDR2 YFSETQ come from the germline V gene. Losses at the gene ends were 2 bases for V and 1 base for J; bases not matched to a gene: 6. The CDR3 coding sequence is TGCGCCAGCAGCTTATTGACAGGGGGACCGAACACTGAAGCTTTCTTT. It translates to CASSLLTGGPNTEAFF.

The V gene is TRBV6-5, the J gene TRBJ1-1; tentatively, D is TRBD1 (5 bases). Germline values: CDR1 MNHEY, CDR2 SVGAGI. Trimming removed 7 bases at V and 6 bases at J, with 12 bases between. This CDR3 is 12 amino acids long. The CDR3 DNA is TGTGCCAGCAACAAAGGAGGGGCTGAAGCTTTCTTT. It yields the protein CASNKGGAEAFF.

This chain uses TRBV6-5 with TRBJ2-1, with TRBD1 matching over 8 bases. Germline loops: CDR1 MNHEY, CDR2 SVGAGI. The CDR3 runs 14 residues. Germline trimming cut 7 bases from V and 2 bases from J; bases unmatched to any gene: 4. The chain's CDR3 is CASTTGGPYNEQFF. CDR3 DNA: TGTGCCAGCACTACAGGGGGACCCTACAATGAGCAGTTCTTC.

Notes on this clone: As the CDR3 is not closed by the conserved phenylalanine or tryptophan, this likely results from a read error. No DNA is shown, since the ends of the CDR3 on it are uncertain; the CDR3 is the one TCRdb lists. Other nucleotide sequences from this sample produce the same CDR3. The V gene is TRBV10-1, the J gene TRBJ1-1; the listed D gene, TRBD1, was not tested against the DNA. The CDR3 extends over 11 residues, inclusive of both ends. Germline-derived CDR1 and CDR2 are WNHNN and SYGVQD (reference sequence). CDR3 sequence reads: CASSESNFSTE.

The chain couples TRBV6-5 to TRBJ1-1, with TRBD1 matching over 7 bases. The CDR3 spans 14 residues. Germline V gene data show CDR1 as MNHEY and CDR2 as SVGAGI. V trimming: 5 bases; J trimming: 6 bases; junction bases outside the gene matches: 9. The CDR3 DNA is TGTGCCAGCAGTACGACAGGGAATAGGGCTGAAGCTTTCTTT. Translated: CASSTTGNRAEAFF.

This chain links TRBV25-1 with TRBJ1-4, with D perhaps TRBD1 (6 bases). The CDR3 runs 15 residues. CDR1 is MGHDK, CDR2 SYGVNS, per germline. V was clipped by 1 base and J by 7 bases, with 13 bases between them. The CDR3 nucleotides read TGTGCCAGCAGTGAATGGGGGGGGCCGATTGAAAAACTGTTTTTT. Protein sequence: CASSEWGGPIEKLFF.

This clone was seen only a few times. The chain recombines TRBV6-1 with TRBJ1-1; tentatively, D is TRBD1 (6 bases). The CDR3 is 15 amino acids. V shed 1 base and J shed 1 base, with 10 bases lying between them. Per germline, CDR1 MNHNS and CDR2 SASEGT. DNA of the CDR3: TGTGCCAGCAGTGAAGGGTCGACAGGGAACACTGAAGCTTTCTTT. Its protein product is CASSEGSTGNTEAFF.

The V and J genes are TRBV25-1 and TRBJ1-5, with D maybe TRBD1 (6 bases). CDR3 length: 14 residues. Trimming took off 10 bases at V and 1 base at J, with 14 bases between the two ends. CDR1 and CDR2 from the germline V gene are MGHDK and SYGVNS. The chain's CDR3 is CATTGQGSNQPQHF. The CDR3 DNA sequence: TGTGCCACCACGGGCCAGGGGAGCAATCAGCCCCAGCATTTT.

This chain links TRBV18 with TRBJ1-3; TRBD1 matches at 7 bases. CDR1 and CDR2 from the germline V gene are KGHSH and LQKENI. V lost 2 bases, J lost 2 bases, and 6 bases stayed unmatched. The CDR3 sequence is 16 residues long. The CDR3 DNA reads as TGTGCCAGCTCACCAGGACAGGTGGGAACTGGAAACACCATATATTTT. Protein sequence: CASSPGQVGTGNTIYF. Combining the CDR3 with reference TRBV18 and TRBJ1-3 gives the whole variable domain NAGVMQNPRHLVRRRGQEARLRCSPMKGHSHVYWYRQLPEEGLKFMVYLQKENIIDESGMPKERFSAEFPKEGPSILRIQQVVRGDSAAYFCASSPGQVGTGNTIYFGEGSWLTVV.

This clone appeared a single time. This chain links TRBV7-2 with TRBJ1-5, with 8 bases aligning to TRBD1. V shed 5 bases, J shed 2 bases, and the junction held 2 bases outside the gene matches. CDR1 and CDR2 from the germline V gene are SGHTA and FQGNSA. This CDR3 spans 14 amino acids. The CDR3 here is CASSMGQGNQPQHF. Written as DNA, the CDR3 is TGTGCCAGCAGCATGGGACAGGGCAATCAGCCCCAGCATTTT. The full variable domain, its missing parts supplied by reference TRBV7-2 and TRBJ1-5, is GAGVSQSPSNKVTEKGKDVELRCDPISGHTALYWYRQSLGQGLEFLIYFQGNSAPDKSGLPSDRFSAERTGGSVSTLTIQRTQQEDSAVYLCASSMGQGNQPQHFGDGTRLSIL.

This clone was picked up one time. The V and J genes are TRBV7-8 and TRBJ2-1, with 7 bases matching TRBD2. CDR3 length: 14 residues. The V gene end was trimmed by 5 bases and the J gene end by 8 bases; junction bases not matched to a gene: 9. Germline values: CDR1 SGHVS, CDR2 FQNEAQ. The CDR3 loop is CASSGGLVGYEQFF. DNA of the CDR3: TGTGCCAGCAGCGGCGGACTAGTCGGCTATGAGCAGTTCTTC.

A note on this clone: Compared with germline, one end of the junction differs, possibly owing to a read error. CDR3 coding DNA: TGTGCCAGCAGCTTAAAAAGGGGCCAAGGGACCCAGTACTTC. This gives the protein CASSLKRGQGTQYF. V is TRBV7-9 and J is TRBJ2-5, with D perhaps TRBD1 (5 bases). Per germline, CDR1 SEHNR and CDR2 FQNEAQ (reference sequence). The CDR3 consists of 14 residues.